This T cell receptor (beta chain) was obtained from a study of cytotoxic CD8 clonotypes in ibrutinib-treated CLL. With regard to this clone: What it recognizes is unknown.

Broader study findings: Having risen at ibrutinib response, clonality had fallen back toward baseline by progression.

The CDR3 loop spans 14 amino acids. CDR1 and CDR2 (germline): MNHNS, SASEGT. Trimming removed 5 bases at V and 1 base at J, with 12 bases between. Assay: immunoSEQ multiplex PCR; the TCRdb copy retains only in-frame clones and omits some. The sample includes over 200,000 clones, 75% to 85% of them seen just once. The sequence was collected from a human donor with chronic lymphocytic leukemia. This specimen consisted of PBMCs, obtained after 12 months of ibrutinib treatment. J is TRBJ2-7 and V is TRBV6-1, with D tentatively TRBD1 (5 bases). CDR3 bases: TGTGCCAGCAGTTCACAGGACCCTTCCTACGAGCAGTACTTC. Residues: CASSSQDPSYEQYF.